This TCR beta chain was identified during a study of B cell selection in AIRE deficiency. Whole-study results and caveats: Patient Tconv cells held roughly 33% of Treg sequences shared by healthy donors.

The CDR3 length is 15 residues. Per the germline V gene, CDR1 is SGHNT and CDR2 is YYREEE (reference sequence). A word on this clone: No antigen is known for it. The junction and the germline gene differ at one end; a read error may be behind it. Different DNA sequences within this sample yield the same CDR3.

Sorting defined conventional CD4 T cells as CD4+CD127+. Sequencing used immunoSEQ multiplex PCR; TCRdb keeps in-frame clones, though not all of them. The table shows fewer than 30,000 clones, with 90% to 96% occurring only once. This sequence was found in a human donor in good health. The material sequenced was CD4+CD127+ conventional T cells sorted from PBMCs. V is TRBV5-4 and J is TRBJ2-2; 8 nucleotides agree with TRBD2. Written as DNA, the CDR3 is TGTGCCAGCAGCCCGGGACTCGCCACGGGGGGGGAGCTATTTTTT. This codes for CASSPGLATGGELFF. Full variable domain (outside the CDR3, taken from reference TRBV5-4 and TRBJ2-2): ETGVTQSPTHLIKTRGQQVTLRCSSQSGHNTVSWYQQALGQGPQFIFQYYREEENGRGNFPPRFSGLQFPNYSSELNVNALELDDSALYLCASSPGLATGGELFFGEGSRLTVL.